This TCR beta chain was identified during a study of T cells in Graves' hyperthyroidism and ophthalmopathy. Overall study findings and caveats: Ophthalmopathy was separated from stable hyperthyroidism by a 13 V-J model.

As to this clonotype: What it binds is not known.

Uncontrolled infection, other autoimmune disease, pregnancy or lactation barred patients from enrollment. Template material for amplifying TCR beta CDR3 regions consisted of RNA transcripts. HTBI primers were the set used in a first-round RT-PCR of the TCR CDR3. Each CDR3 protein gets one entry after TCRdb re-called the multiplex PCR reads with MiXCR. The sample includes around 300,000 distinct CDR3 sequences, 22% of them seen just once. The germline gives CDR1 LGHDT, CDR2 YNNKEL (reference sequence). This CDR3 spans 14 amino acids. Trimming took 0 bases from V and 0 from J, leaving 4 bases between them.

Specimen: blood. This TCR derives from a man aged 30-40 years with Graves' ophthalmopathy. The chain links TRBV3-1 to TRBJ2-3; D not resolved. CDR3 sequence reads: CASSQDWSTDTQYF. The CDR3 DNA follows: TGTGCCAGCAGCCAAGATTGGAGCACAGATACGCAGTATTTT.